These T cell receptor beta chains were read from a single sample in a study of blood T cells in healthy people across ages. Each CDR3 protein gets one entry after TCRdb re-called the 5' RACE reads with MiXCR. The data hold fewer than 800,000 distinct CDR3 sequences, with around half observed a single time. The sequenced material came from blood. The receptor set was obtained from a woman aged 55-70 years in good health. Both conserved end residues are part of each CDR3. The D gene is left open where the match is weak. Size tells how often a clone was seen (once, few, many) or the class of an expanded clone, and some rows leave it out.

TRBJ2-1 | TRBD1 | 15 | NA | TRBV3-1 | CASSPTGVSHNEQFF | TGTGCCAGCAGCCCGACAGGGGTATCCCACAATGAGCAGTTCTTC
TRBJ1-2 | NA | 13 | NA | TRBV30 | CAWSADSNYGYTF | TGTGCCTGGAGTGCCGACAGCAACTATGGCTACACCTTC
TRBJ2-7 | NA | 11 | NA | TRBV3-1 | CASSTNSEQYF | TGTGCCAGCAGCACTAACTCCGAGCAGTACTTC
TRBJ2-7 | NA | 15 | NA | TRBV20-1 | CSALQVGQHSYEQYF | TGCAGTGCTCTCCAAGTCGGACAGCACTCCTACGAGCAGTACTTC
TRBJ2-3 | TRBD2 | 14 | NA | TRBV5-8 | CASSLSGFTDTQYF | TGTGCCAGCAGCCTTAGCGGGTTTACAGATACGCAGTATTTT
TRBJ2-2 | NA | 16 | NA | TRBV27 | CASRRGDGFHTGELFF | TGTGCCAGCAGGCGGGGTGACGGATTTCACACCGGGGAGCTGTTTTTT
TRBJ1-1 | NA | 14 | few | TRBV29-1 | CSVERSPLNTEAFF | TGCAGCGTTGAGAGGTCTCCCCTGAACACTGAAGCTTTCTTT
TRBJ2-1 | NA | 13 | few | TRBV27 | CASSSPSRSEQFF | TGTGCCAGCAGTTCTCCCTCTAGGAGTGAGCAGTTCTTC
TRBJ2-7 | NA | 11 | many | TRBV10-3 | CAISVSYEQYF | TGTGCCATCAGTGTCAGCTACGAGCAGTACTTC
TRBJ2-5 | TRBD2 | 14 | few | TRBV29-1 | CSVRPGLHQETQYF | TGCAGCGTTCGCCCGGGACTACACCAAGAGACCCAGTACTTC
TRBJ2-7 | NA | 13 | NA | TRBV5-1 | CASSLVPGNEQYF | TGCGCCAGCAGCTTGGTCCCGGGGAATGAGCAGTACTTC
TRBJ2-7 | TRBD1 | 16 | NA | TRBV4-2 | CASSQEPGGFYNEQYF | TGTGCCAGCAGCCAAGAGCCAGGGGGCTTCTACAATGAGCAGTACTTC
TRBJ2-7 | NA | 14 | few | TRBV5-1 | CASSRELAPREQYF | TGCGCCAGCAGCAGGGAGTTGGCCCCGCGGGAGCAGTACTTC
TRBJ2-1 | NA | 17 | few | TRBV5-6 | CASTPVGWGSSYNEQFF | TGTGCCAGCACCCCCGTGGGGTGGGGATCCTCCTACAATGAGCAGTTCTTC
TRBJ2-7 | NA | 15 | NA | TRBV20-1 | CSARDPQGPAYEQYF | TGCAGTGCTAGAGATCCCCAGGGGCCAGCCTACGAGCAGTACTTC
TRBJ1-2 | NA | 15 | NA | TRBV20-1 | CSARAWDRDNYGYTF | TGCAGTGCTAGAGCCTGGGACCGTGATAACTATGGCTACACCTTC
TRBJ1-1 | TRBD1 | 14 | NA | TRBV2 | CASSMTGGVTEAFF | TGTGCCAGCAGTATGACAGGGGGTGTTACTGAAGCTTTCTTT
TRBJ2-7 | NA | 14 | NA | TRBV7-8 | CASSLRTVRDEQYF | TGTGCCAGCAGCCTTCGGACAGTCCGGGACGAGCAGTACTTC
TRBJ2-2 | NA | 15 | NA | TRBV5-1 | CASSFRSANTGELFF | TGCGCCAGCAGCTTCAGGTCAGCGAACACCGGGGAGCTGTTTTTT
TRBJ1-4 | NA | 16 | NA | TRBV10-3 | CAISEPGVTTNEKLFF | TGTGCCATCAGTGAGCCGGGGGTAACAACTAATGAAAAACTGTTTTTT
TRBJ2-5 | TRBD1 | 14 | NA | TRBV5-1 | CASSRTGREETQYF | TGCGCCAGCAGCCGGACAGGGCGGGAAGAGACCCAGTACTTC
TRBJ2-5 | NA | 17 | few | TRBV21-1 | CASSKALGRPSQETQYF | TGTGCCAGCAGCAAAGCCCTGGGACGTCCAAGCCAAGAGACCCAGTACTTC
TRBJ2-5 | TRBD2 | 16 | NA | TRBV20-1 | CSARPSSGRNRWEQYF | TGCAGTGCTAGACCCTCTAGCGGGAGAAACCGATGGGAGCAGTACTTC
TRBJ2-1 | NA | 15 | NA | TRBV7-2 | CASGLGGVSYNEQFF | TGTGCCAGCGGCTTAGGCGGGGTCTCCTACAATGAGCAGTTCTTC
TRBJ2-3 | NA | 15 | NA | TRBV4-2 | CASSQDKQSTDTQYF | TGTGCCAGCAGCCAAGATAAGCAGAGCACAGATACGCAGTATTTT
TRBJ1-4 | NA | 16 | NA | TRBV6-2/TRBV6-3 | CASSDPAGGLNEKLFF | TGTGCCAGCAGCGATCCGGCGGGGGGACTTAATGAAAAACTGTTTTTT
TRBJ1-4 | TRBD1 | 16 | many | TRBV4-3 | CASSQRRTGFNEKLFF | TGCGCCAGCAGCCAACGAAGGACAGGCTTTAATGAAAAACTGTTTTTT
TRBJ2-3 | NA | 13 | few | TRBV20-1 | CSASPYLTDTQYF | TGCAGTGCTAGCCCTTACCTTACAGATACGCAGTATTTT
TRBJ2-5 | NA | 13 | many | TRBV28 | CASSFRARQTQYF | TGTGCCAGCAGTTTTCGGGCTAGGCAGACCCAGTACTTC
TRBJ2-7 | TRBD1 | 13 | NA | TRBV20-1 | CSASSDRVYEQYF | TGCAGTGCTAGTTCCGACAGGGTCTACGAGCAGTACTTC
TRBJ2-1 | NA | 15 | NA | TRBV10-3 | CAISEGQGSDNEQFF | TGTGCCATCAGTGAGGGTCAGGGGTCGGACAATGAGCAGTTCTTC
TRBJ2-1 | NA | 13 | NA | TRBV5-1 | CASSFKDTNEQFF | TGCGCCAGCAGTTTCAAGGATACCAATGAGCAGTTCTTC
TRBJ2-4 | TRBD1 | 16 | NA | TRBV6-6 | CASSTTGTGQENIQYF | TGTGCCAGCAGTACAACCGGGACAGGGCAAGAAAACATTCAGTACTTC
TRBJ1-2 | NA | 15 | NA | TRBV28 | CASSSGPTNVRGYTF | TGTGCCAGCAGTTCGGGACCCACAAACGTACGTGGCTACACCTTC
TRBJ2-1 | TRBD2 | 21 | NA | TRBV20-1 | CSARGGVTGTSGRASYNEQFF | TGCAGTGCTAGAGGGGGGGTGACCGGGACTAGCGGGAGGGCCAGCTACAATGAGCAGTTCTTC
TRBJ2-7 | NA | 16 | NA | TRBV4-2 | CASSPQGGVFLGEQYF | TGTGCCAGCAGCCCCCAAGGGGGTGTTTTCTTGGGCGAGCAGTACTTC
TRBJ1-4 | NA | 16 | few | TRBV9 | CASSGGHFYGNEKLFF | TGTGCCAGCAGCGGAGGCCACTTTTATGGTAATGAAAAACTGTTTTTT
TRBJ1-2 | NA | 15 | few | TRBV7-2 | CASRPGGRLDYGYTF | TGTGCCAGCAGGCCCGGGGGGCGCTTGGACTATGGCTACACCTTC
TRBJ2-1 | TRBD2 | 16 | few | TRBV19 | CASSTSGLGFYNEQFF | TGTGCCAGTAGTACTTCGGGACTAGGGTTCTACAATGAGCAGTTCTTC
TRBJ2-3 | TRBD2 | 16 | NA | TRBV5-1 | CASADGTSSLADTQYF | TGCGCCAGCGCCGATGGGACTAGCAGCCTCGCAGATACGCAGTATTTT
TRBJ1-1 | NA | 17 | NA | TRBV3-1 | CASSQDLIGGGGTEAFF | TGTGCCAGCAGCCAAGATCTTATTGGGGGAGGGGGCACTGAAGCTTTCTTT
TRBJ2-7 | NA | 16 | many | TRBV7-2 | CASSLVGGGPTYEQYF | TGTGCCAGCAGCTTAGTAGGAGGGGGGCCGACCTACGAGCAGTACTTC
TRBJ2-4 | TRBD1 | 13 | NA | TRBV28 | CASSLRGPSIQYF | TGTGCCAGCAGTTTAAGGGGGCCCAGCATTCAGTACTTC
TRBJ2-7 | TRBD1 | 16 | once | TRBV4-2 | CANSQEGTGGIYEQYF | TGTGCCAACAGCCAAGAAGGGACAGGGGGCATTTACGAGCAGTACTTC
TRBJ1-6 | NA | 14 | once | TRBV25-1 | CASSHTGRGSPLHF | TGTGCCAGCTCGCACACGGGAAGGGGATCACCCCTCCACTTT
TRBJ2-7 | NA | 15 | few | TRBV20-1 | CSARDLTGWAYEQYF | TGCAGTGCTAGAGATCTCACAGGTTGGGCTTACGAGCAGTACTTC
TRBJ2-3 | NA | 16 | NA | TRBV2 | CASSEDRRRGSNTQYF | TGTGCCAGCAGTGAAGACAGGAGGCGCGGCTCAAATACGCAGTATTTT
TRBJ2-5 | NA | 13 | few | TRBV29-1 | CSVVWNLQETQYF | TGCAGCGTTGTTTGGAACCTCCAAGAGACCCAGTACTTC
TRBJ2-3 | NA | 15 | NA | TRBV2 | CASSDKRVATDTQYF | TGTGCCAGCAGTGATAAGCGGGTCGCCACAGATACGCAGTATTTT
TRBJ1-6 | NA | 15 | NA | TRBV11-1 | CASSLTPGEQSPLHF | TGTGCCAGCAGCTTAACCCCAGGGGAACAATCACCCCTCCACTTT
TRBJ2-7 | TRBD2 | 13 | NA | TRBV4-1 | CASSHGLAFEQYF | TGCGCCAGCAGCCATGGACTAGCATTCGAGCAGTACTTC